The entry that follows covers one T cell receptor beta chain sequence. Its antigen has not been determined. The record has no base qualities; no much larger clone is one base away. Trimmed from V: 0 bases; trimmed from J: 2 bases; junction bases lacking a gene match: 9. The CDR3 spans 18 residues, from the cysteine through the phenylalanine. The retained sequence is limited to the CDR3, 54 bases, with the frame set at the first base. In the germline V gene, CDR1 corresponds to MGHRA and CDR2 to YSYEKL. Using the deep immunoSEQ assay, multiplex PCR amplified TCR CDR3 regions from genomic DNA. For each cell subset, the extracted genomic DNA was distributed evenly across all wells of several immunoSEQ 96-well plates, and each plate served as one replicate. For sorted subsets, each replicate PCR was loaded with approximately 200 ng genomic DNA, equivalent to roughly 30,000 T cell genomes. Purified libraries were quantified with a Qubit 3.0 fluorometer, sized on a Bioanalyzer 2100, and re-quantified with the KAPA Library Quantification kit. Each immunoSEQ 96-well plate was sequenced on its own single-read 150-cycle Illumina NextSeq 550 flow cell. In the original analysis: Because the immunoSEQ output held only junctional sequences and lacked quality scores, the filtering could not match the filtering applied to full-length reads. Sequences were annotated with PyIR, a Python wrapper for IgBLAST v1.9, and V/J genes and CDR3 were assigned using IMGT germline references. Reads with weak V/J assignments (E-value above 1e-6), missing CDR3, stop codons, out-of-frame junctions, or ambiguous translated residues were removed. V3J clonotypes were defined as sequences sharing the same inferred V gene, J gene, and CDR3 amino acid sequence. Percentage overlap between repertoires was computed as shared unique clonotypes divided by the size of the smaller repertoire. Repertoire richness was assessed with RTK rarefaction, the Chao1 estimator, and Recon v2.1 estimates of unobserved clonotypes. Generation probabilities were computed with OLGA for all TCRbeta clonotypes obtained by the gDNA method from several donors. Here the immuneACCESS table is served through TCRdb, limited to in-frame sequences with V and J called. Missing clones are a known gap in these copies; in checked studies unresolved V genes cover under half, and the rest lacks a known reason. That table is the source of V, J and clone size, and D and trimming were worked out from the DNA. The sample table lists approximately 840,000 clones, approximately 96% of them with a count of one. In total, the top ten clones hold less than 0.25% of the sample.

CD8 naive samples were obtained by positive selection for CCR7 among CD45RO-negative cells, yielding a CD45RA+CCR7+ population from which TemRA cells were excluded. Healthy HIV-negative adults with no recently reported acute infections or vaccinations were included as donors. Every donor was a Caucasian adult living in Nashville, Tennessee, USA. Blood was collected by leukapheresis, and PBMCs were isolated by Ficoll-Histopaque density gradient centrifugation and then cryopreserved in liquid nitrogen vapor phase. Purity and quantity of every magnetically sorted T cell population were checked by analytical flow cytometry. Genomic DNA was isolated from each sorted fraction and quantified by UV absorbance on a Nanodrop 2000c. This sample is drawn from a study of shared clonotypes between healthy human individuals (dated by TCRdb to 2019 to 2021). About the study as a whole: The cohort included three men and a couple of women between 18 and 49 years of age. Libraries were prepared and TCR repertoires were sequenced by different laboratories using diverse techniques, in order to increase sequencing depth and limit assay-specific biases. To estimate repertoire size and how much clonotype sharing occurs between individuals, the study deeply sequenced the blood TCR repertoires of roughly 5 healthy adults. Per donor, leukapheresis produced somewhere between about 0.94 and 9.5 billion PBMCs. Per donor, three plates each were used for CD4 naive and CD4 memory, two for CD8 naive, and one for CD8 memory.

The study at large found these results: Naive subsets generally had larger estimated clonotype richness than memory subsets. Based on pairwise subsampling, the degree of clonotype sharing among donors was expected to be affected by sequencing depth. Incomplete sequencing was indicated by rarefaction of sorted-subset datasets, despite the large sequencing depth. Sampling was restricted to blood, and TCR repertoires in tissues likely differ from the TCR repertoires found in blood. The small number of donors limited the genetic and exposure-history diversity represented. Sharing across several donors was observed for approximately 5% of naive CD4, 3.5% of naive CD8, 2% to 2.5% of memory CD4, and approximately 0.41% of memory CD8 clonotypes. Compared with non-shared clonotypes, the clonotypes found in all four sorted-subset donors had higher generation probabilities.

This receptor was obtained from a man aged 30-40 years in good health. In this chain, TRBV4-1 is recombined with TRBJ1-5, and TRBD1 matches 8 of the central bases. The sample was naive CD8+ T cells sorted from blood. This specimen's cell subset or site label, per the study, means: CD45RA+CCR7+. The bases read TGCGCCAGCAGCCAAGAGCTTTACCCGGGACAGGGCAATCAGCCCCAGCATTTT. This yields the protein CASSQELYPGQGNQPQHF.